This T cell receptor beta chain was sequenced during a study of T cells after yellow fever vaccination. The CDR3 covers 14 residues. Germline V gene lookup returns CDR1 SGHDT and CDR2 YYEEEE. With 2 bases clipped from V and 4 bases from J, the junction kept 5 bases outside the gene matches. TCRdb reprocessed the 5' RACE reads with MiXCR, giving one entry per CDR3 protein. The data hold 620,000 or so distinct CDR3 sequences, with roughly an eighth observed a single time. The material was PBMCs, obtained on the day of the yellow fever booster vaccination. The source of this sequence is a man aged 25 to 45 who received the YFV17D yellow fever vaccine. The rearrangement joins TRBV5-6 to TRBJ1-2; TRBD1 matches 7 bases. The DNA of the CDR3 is TGTGCCAGCAGCTTTGGAACAGGGGCCTATGGCTACACCTTC. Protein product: CASSFGTGAYGYTF.